Listed here are 15 T cell receptor beta chains from one sample, sequenced in a study of cytomegalovirus exposure and HLA in healthy donors (dated by TCRdb to about 2017). The library was prepared using the immunoSEQ multiplex PCR assay. A mixture of 60 forward primers for TCR Vbeta segments and 13 reverse primers for TCR Jbeta segments was used in the multiplex PCR. This is the immuneACCESS table as TCRdb keeps it, with only in-frame sequences that have V and J called. A part of the clones is gone; compared with another copy, unresolved V genes explain less than half, and the rest is unexplained. This sample comprises 240,000 or so clones, 82% of them detected only once. Around 5.4% of the sample is in the top ten clones. Specimen: PBMCs. The receptor source for this set is a woman between 35 and 50 years old in good health and CMV-seropositive.

The chain links TRBV7-2 to TRBJ2-5; 14 bases agree with TRBD2. The CDR3 runs 18 residues. Germline CDR1 reads SGHTA; CDR2 reads FQGNSA. The V gene end was trimmed by 5 bases and the J gene end by 4 bases; junction bases not matched to a gene: 12. This CDR3 is CASSAPGLAGVIGETQYF. For the CDR3, the DNA is TGTGCCAGCAGCGCCCCGGGACTAGCGGGGGTGATCGGAGAGACCCAGTACTTC.

The rearrangement joins TRBV30 to TRBJ1-4; D possibly corresponds to TRBD1 (6 bases). The CDR3 sequence is 14 residues long. With 2 bases removed from V and 3 bases from J, the gap between germline ends came to 10 bases. The germline V gene has CDR1 GTSNPN and CDR2 SVGIG (reference sequence). CDR3 sequence reads: CAWSRQVPNEKLFF. The CDR3 nucleotides are TGTGCCTGGAGTAGACAGGTGCCTAATGAAAAACTGTTTTTT.

The chain combines TRBV30 with TRBJ1-2; no definite D call. CDR3 size: 14 residues. The germline CDR1 and CDR2 sequences are GTSNPN and SVGIG (reference sequence). With 2 bases removed from V and 8 bases from J, the gap between germline ends came to 18 bases. CDR3 in amino acids: CAWSQTPSQRGYTF. In DNA, the CDR3 is TGTGCCTGGAGTCAAACGCCCTCTCAGCGAGGCTACACCTTC. The full variable domain, in which reference TRBV30 and TRBJ1-2 provide the parts outside the CDR3, is SQTIHQWPATLVQPVGSPLSLECTVEGTSNPNLYWYRQAAGRGLQLLFYSVGIGQISSEVPQNLSASRPQDRQFILSSKKLLLSDSGFYLCAWSQTPSQRGYTFGSGTRLTVV.

This rearrangement joins TRBV6-5 to TRBJ1-1; D uncertain. Germline loops: CDR1 MNHEY, CDR2 SVGAGI. The V end was cut by 10 bases, the J end by 3 bases, with 15 bases between. The CDR3 covers 13 residues. The CDR3 DNA is TGTGCCATTTCGACAACCTTGGACACTGAAGCTTTCTTT. It specifies CAISTTLDTEAFF.

The rearrangement links TRBV25-1 to TRBJ2-7; tentative D call: TRBD2 (6 bases). The CDR3 runs to 15 residues. Trimming took 7 bases from V and 5 from J, leaving 21 bases between them. In germline, CDR1 is MGHDK, CDR2 SYGVNS. As DNA, the CDR3 is TGTGCCAGCATTAGCGATCGACTCTGGGAGGACGAGCAGTACTTC. This encodes CASISDRLWEDEQYF.

This clone was picked up one time. The chain has TRBV9 and TRBJ1-1; D unresolved. Trimming took off 2 bases at V and 2 bases at J, with 13 bases between the two ends. CDR1 is SGDLS, CDR2 YYNGEE, per germline. The length of the CDR3 is 15 residues. The CDR3 DNA is TGTGCCAGCAGCGTGGCAGGAACTTTTAACACTGAAGCTTTCTTT. Protein product: CASSVAGTFNTEAFF.

J is TRBJ2-1 and V is TRBV9; tentative D call: TRBD2 (5 bases). From germline, CDR1 is SGDLS and CDR2 YYNGEE. This CDR3 region has 15 residues. V was clipped by 0 bases and J by 6 bases, with 13 bases between them. The CDR3 nucleotides read TGTGCCAGCAGCGTAGGGACTTCAGACTGCAATGAGCAGTTCTTC. This encodes CASSVGTSDCNEQFF.

This sequence joins TRBV5-1 and TRBJ2-1, with a tentative D call TRBD2 (6 bases). V shed 1 base and J shed 0 bases, with 11 bases lying between them. The CDR3 has 16 amino acids. The germline V gene encodes CDR1 SGHRS and CDR2 YFSETQ. CDR3 sequence (DNA): TGCGCCAGCAGCTTGCGGGCGGGGAGCTCCTACAATGAGCAGTTCTTC. This sequence encodes CASSLRAGSSYNEQFF.

The table lists this clone with a count of one. The chain uses TRBV30 and TRBJ1-1; tentatively, D is TRBD1 (5 bases). Trimming cost V 0 bases and J 3 bases, with 8 bases left between them. Germline loops: CDR1 GTSNPN, CDR2 SVGIG (reference sequence). The CDR3 extends over 13 amino acids. The CDR3 is CAWSVEGDTEAFF. In DNA form, the CDR3 reads TGTGCCTGGAGTGTTGAAGGGGACACTGAAGCTTTCTTT.

This clone appeared once. The chain is built from TRBV14 and TRBJ1-5; 9 positions agree with TRBD1. Germline assignment: CDR1 SGHDN and CDR2 FVKESK. There are 17 residues in the CDR3. V lost 2 bases to trimming and J lost 5 bases; unmatched junction nucleotides: 10. CDR3: CASSQLFGDRVDQPQHF. The CDR3 coding sequence is TGTGCCAGCAGCCAACTCTTCGGGGACAGGGTGGATCAGCCCCAGCATTTT.

The rearrangement links TRBV7-2 to TRBJ2-7; 9 bases fit TRBD1. Germline V gene sequence: CDR1 SGHTA, CDR2 FQGNSA. Trimming cost V 5 bases and J 5 bases; bases outside gene matches: 16. The CDR3 runs to 17 residues. CDR3 sequence reads: CASSAGLPGQGIHEQYF. CDR3 nucleotides: TGTGCCAGCAGCGCGGGATTACCGGGACAGGGAATCCACGAGCAGTACTTC. Based on the CDR3 plus reference TRBV7-2 and TRBJ2-7, the full variable domain is GAGVSQSPSNKVTEKGKDVELRCDPISGHTALYWYRQSLGQGLEFLIYFQGNSAPDKSGLPSDRFSAERTGGSVSTLTIQRTQQEDSAVYLCASSAGLPGQGIHEQYFGPGTRLTVT.

For this clone: At one end, the junction sequence differs from germline, possibly due to a read error. V usage is TRBV7-9 and J usage is TRBJ2-5; D unclear. CDR3 length equals 14 residues. Per germline, CDR1 SEHNR and CDR2 FQNEAQ (reference sequence). CDR3 in amino acids: CSSSLVLPRETQYF. CDR3 DNA sequence: TGTTCCAGCAGCTTAGTTCTTCCTAGGGAGACCCAGTACTTC.

The rearrangement joins TRBV2 to TRBJ2-1, with 11 bases identical to TRBD2. This CDR3 spans 18 amino acids. Per the germline V gene, CDR1 is SNHLY and CDR2 is FYNNEI. V was clipped by 2 bases and J by 2 bases; unmatched bases: 8. The CDR3 loop reads CASSEIAGGPFPYNEQFF. As DNA, the CDR3 is TGTGCCAGCAGTGAAATAGCGGGGGGGCCATTCCCCTACAATGAGCAGTTCTTC.

The V and J genes are TRBV27 and TRBJ1-1; D might be TRBD1 (6 bases). The CDR3 sequence is 13 residues long. V lost 5 bases to trimming and J lost 3 bases, with 10 bases between them. Germline V CDR1 and CDR2: MNHEY, SMNVEV (reference sequence). The CDR3 sequence: CASSPQGYTEAFF. The CDR3 DNA is TGTGCCAGCAGTCCGCAGGGGTACACTGAAGCTTTCTTT.

A note on this clone: Mismatch with germline at one junction end may stem from a read error. This rearrangement joins TRBV7-9 to TRBJ2-1; TRBD2 matches at 7 bases. This CDR3 comprises 14 residues. The V gene's germline CDR1 is SEHNR and CDR2 FQNEAQ (reference sequence). CDR3 coding DNA: TGTTCCAGCAGCTTTTTGGGAGGGAGAGGTGAGCAGTTCTTC. This sequence encodes CSSSFLGGRGEQFF.